A single sample is the source of the 27 T cell receptor beta chains below, sequenced in a study of blood T cell repertoires in COVID-19. Produced via immunoSEQ multiplex PCR; TCRdb's table is partial and in-frame only. The sample lists some 40,000 clones; 75% to 90% were seen once. Source material: peripheral blood. These receptors all stem from a human donor in a cohort sampled during active COVID-19.

J is TRBJ1-1 and V is TRBV6-5; TRBD1 agrees at 7 bases. The CDR3 runs 15 residues. V shed 5 bases, J shed 0 bases, and the junction held 6 bases outside the gene matches. CDR1 is MNHEY and CDR2 is SVGAGI in the germline V gene. The CDR3 DNA reads TGTGCCAGCAGTAGGGGGGACAGATTGAACACTGAAGCTTTCTTT. Its protein is CASSRGDRLNTEAFF.

The rearrangement uses TRBV29-1 and TRBJ2-7, with TRBD2 matching over 7 bases. CDR1 is SQVTM, CDR2 ANQGSEA, per germline. The CDR3 extends over 16 amino acids. V shed 4 bases and J 3 bases; nucleotides not matched to a gene: 15. The CDR3 DNA reads as TGCAGCGTTGGGGGTGGGGCAGCGGGATCACTCTACGAGCAGTACTTC. Protein sequence: CSVGGGAAGSLYEQYF.

DNA for the CDR3: TGTGCCAGCCTCCCAGGGTTAGCGGAAGAGACCCAGTACTTC. Amino acids: CASLPGLAEETQYF. This sequence joins TRBV5-5 and TRBJ2-5, with a tentative D call TRBD2 (6 bases). The CDR3 runs to 14 residues. Germline assignment: CDR1 SGHKS and CDR2 YYEKEE (reference sequence). Between the trimmed V and J ends, which lost 7 bases and 3 bases, there was a span of 16 bases.

Only a few counts were recorded for this clone. The V and J genes are TRBV19 and TRBJ1-2; TRBD1 matches at 9 bases. The CDR3 has 15 residues. Germline V gene sequence: CDR1 LNHDA, CDR2 SQIVND (reference sequence). Unmatched junction bases numbered 10, after V lost 7 bases and J lost 4 bases. The CDR3 loop is CASTAASTGGYGYTF. Here the CDR3 DNA reads TGTGCCAGTACCGCCGCCTCGACAGGGGGCTATGGCTACACCTTC.

The CDR3 DNA reads as TGTGCCAGCAGCTTAGCGCCTCAGGGGGCGGAAGCTTTCTTT. It yields the protein CASSLAPQGAEAFF. The V gene is TRBV7-2, the J gene TRBJ1-1; 8 nucleotides line up with TRBD1. V shed 0 bases, J shed 8 bases, and the junction held 5 bases outside the gene matches. The CDR3 runs to 14 residues. Germline CDR1 is SGHTA and CDR2 is FQGNSA.

This sequence joins TRBV5-1 and TRBJ1-2; possibly TRBD1 for D (5 bases). The CDR3 runs to 13 residues. With 0 bases removed from V and 13 bases from J, the gap between germline ends came to 16 bases. Germline V CDR1 and CDR2: SGHRS, YFSETQ. In DNA, the CDR3 is TGCGCCAGCAGCTTGGAATGGGCAGGGAAGGGCACCTTC. Protein product: CASSLEWAGKGTF.

CDR3 coding DNA: TGCGCCAGCAGCCAAGTCGACAGTCAAGAGACCCAGTACTTC. As protein: CASSQVDSQETQYF. The chain employs TRBV4-1 and TRBJ2-5; D possibly corresponds to TRBD1 (5 bases). This CDR3 region has 14 residues. The V gene lost 1 base and the J gene lost 2 bases, with 8 bases spanning the gap. Germline lookup yields CDR1 MGHRA and CDR2 YSYEKL.

The chain couples TRBV6-5 to TRBJ2-2, with D uncertain. Germline CDR1 is MNHEY and CDR2 is SVGAGI. With 5 bases removed from V and 5 bases from J, the gap between germline ends came to 15 bases. The CDR3 spans 15 residues. The CDR3 reads CASSKETVATGELFF. The CDR3 coding sequence is TGTGCCAGCAGTAAGGAGACGGTTGCTACCGGGGAGCTGTTTTTT.

V usage is TRBV28 and J usage is TRBJ2-7, with D uncertain. CDR1 is MDHEN, CDR2 SYDVKM, per germline. Trimming removed 5 bases at V and 2 bases at J, with 13 bases between. The CDR3 contains 14 residues. The CDR3 region is CASSATKNPYEQYF. The CDR3 region has the DNA TGTGCCAGCAGTGCCACAAAAAATCCCTACGAGCAGTACTTC.

The DNA for the CDR3 is TGTGCCAGCAGACAGGGGACAGCCAGCTATCAGCCCCAGCATTTT. It is translated as CASRQGTASYQPQHF. The rearrangement uses TRBV27 and TRBJ1-5; TRBD1 agrees at 7 bases. Losses at the gene ends were 6 bases for V and 5 bases for J; bases not matched to a gene: 10. Germline CDR1 and CDR2: MNHEY and SMNVEV (reference sequence). The CDR3 has 15 amino acids.

V and J are TRBV2 and TRBJ2-5, with 7 bases fitting TRBD1. The CDR3 covers 13 residues. V was pared by 6 bases and J by 5 bases, with 6 bases of the junction left unmatched. Germline CDR1 is SNHLY and CDR2 is FYNNEI. The CDR3 loop reads CASSTDRVETQYF. CDR3 sequence (DNA): TGTGCCAGCAGCACCGACAGGGTTGAGACCCAGTACTTC.

This clone was counted only a few times. The rearrangement links TRBV13 to TRBJ2-7, with TRBD2 identical over 12 bases. This CDR3 is built from 14 residues. J gave up 5 bases and V 5 bases, and 4 bases lay outside the gene matches. Germline loops: CDR1 PRHDT, CDR2 FYEKMQ (reference sequence). In nucleotides, the CDR3 is TGTGCCAGCAGCCATTGGACTAGCGGGGACGAGCAGTACTTC. It is translated as CASSHWTSGDEQYF.

This chain uses TRBV21-1 with TRBJ2-4; the table calls TRBD1, which could not be checked here. TRBV21-1 is a pseudogene locus. This CDR3 comprises 16 residues. This chain's CDR3 is CASPARTGEGVYIQYF. CDR3 DNA sequence: TGTGCCAGCCCGGCCCGGACAGGGGAGGGGGTGTACATTCAGTACTTC.

The rearrangement joins TRBV19 to TRBJ1-2, with 9 bases aligning to TRBD1. V lost 6 bases to trimming and J lost 0 bases; unmatched junction nucleotides: 11. Germline lookup yields CDR1 LNHDA and CDR2 SQIVND (reference sequence). There are 17 residues in the CDR3. The chain's CDR3 is CASRKVWGQGSNYGYTF. The CDR3 DNA reads TGTGCCAGTAGAAAGGTATGGGGACAGGGATCTAACTATGGCTACACCTTC.

This clone was counted only a few times. CDR3 protein: CASSTTGNSPLHF. CDR3 DNA sequence: TGTGCCAGTAGTACTACGGGAAATTCACCCCTCCACTTT. The chain uses TRBV19 and TRBJ1-6; D gene uncertain. Trimming removed 4 bases from V and 7 bases from J, with 8 bases in between. The CDR3 spans 13 residues. CDR1 and CDR2 from the germline V gene are LNHDA and SQIVND (reference sequence).

The chain carries TRBV5-6 and TRBJ1-2, with 7 bases identical to TRBD1. J was trimmed by 4 bases and V by 0 bases; bases with no gene match: 3. Germline assignment: CDR1 SGHDT and CDR2 YYEEEE. This CDR3 is 14 amino acids long. The CDR3 nucleotides read TGTGCCAGCAGCTTGGGACAGGGAAGCTATGGCTACACCTTC. It encodes CASSLGQGSYGYTF.

The chain has TRBV27 and TRBJ2-7; D not resolved. Trimming stripped 8 bases from V and 0 bases from J, with 11 bases between. Germline V gene lookup returns CDR1 MNHEY and CDR2 SMNVEV (reference sequence). This CDR3 spans 13 amino acids. In nucleotides, the CDR3 is TGTGCCAGCGGTATACAGAGCTCCTACGAGCAGTACTTC. Translated, it gives CASGIQSSYEQYF.

The chain links TRBV6-2 or TRBV6-3 to TRBJ2-7; 11 positions match TRBD2. CDR3 length: 15 amino acids. Germline V gene data show CDR1 as MNHEY and CDR2 as SVGEGT. V lost 5 bases, J lost 2 bases, and 5 bases stayed unmatched. The CDR3 loop is CASSPTSGGPYEQYF. CDR3 coding DNA: TGTGCCAGCAGTCCAACTAGCGGGGGCCCCTACGAGCAGTACTTC.

This rearrangement joins TRBV15 to TRBJ1-1, with 8 bases that match TRBD1. Germline loops: CDR1 LNHNV, CDR2 YYDKDF (reference sequence). The CDR3 extends over 14 amino acids. V trimming: 1 base; J trimming: 6 bases; junction bases outside the gene matches: 4. For the CDR3, the DNA is TGTGCCACCAGCAGAGCAGGGGGCTGGGCTGAAGCTTTCTTT. Its translation is CATSRAGGWAEAFF. The full variable domain, with the rest looked up from reference TRBV15 and TRBJ1-1, is DAMVIQNPRYQVTQFGKPVTLSCSQTLNHNVMYWYQQKSSQAPKLLFHYYDKDFNNEADTPDNFQSRRPNTSFCFLDIRSPGLGDTAMYLCATSRAGGWAEAFFGQGTRLTVV.

The rearrangement joins TRBV2 to TRBJ1-2, with D perhaps matching TRBD1 (6 bases). The length of the CDR3 is 12 residues. Germline assignment: CDR1 SNHLY and CDR2 FYNNEI. With 9 bases removed from V and 3 bases from J, the gap between germline ends came to 11 bases. This CDR3 reads CARQGFYYGYTF. The CDR3 DNA reads TGTGCCAGACAGGGATTTTACTATGGCTACACCTTC.

The V call is TRBV25-1, the J call TRBJ2-3, with D possibly being TRBD1 (7 bases). The CDR3 covers 16 residues. Germline V CDR1 and CDR2: MGHDK, SYGVNS. V shed 5 bases and J shed 6 bases, with 21 bases lying between them. The CDR3: CASSSPRGRGRDTQYF. The CDR3 DNA sequence: TGTGCCAGCAGTTCTCCCCGGGGCAGGGGGAGGGATACGCAGTATTTT.

This chain uses TRBV19 with TRBJ1-5; the D is unclear. The CDR3 loop spans 16 amino acids. Germline CDR1 and CDR2: LNHDA and SQIVND (reference sequence). V was shortened by 3 bases and J by 3 bases, with 15 bases between the two germline ends. CDR3 protein: CASSIGRGSPNQPQHF. The DNA of the CDR3 is TGTGCCAGTAGTATCGGGCGGGGTTCCCCCAATCAGCCCCAGCATTTT.

V and J are TRBV7-9 and TRBJ1-1, with 9 nucleotides matching TRBD1. V shed 5 bases, J shed 6 bases, and the junction held 4 bases outside the gene matches. There are 13 residues in the CDR3. The germline CDR1 and CDR2 sequences are SEHNR and FQNEAQ (reference sequence). CDR3 region: CASSKQGAPEAFF. The CDR3 region has the DNA TGTGCCAGCAGCAAACAGGGGGCTCCTGAAGCTTTCTTT.

This clone was seen just once. The J gene is TRBJ1-2, the V gene TRBV6-5; D is undetermined. Trimming left V 6 bases short and J 0 bases short, with 5 bases between. Germline assignment: CDR1 MNHEY and CDR2 SVGAGI. The CDR3 consists of 12 residues. The CDR3 region is CASSQANYGYTF. The CDR3 DNA follows: TGTGCCAGCAGCCAGGCTAACTATGGCTACACCTTC.

The chain has TRBV6-6 and TRBJ1-2, with D possibly TRBD1 on 6 matching bases. The CDR3 sequence is 16 residues long. Trimming removed 2 bases at V and 2 bases at J, with 15 bases between. In germline, CDR1 is MNHNY, CDR2 SVGAGI (reference sequence). The CDR3 coding sequence is TGTGCCAGCAGTTACAGCCCCAGGGGATCCAACTATGGCTACACCTTC. As protein: CASSYSPRGSNYGYTF.

The gene calls are TRBV6-6 and TRBJ1-5, with no clear D. Trimming left V 2 bases short and J 13 bases short, with 18 bases between. Germline V gives CDR1 MNHNY, CDR2 SVGAGI (reference sequence). The CDR3 is 14 residues long. In nucleotides, the CDR3 is TGTGCCAGCAGTTACATGAGGCAAGCAATCTCTCAGCATTTT. Amino acid sequence: CASSYMRQAISQHF.

This chain joins TRBV5-8 and TRBJ1-6, with no clear D. The CDR3 extends over 14 amino acids. Germline V gene lookup returns CDR1 SGHTS and CDR2 YDEGEE. V lost 4 bases and J 13 bases, leaving 18 bases between the germline ends. The CDR3 here is CASSERTWYGPLHF. The CDR3 coding sequence is TGTGCCAGCAGCGAGAGAACGTGGTACGGGCCCCTCCACTTT. Looking up the rest from reference TRBV5-8 and TRBJ1-6 gives the full variable domain: EAGVTQSPTHLIKTRGQQATLRCSPISGHTSVYWYQQALGLGLQFLLWYDEGEERNRGNFPPRFSGRQFPNYSSELNVNALELEDSALYLCASSERTWYGPLHFGNGTRLTVT.